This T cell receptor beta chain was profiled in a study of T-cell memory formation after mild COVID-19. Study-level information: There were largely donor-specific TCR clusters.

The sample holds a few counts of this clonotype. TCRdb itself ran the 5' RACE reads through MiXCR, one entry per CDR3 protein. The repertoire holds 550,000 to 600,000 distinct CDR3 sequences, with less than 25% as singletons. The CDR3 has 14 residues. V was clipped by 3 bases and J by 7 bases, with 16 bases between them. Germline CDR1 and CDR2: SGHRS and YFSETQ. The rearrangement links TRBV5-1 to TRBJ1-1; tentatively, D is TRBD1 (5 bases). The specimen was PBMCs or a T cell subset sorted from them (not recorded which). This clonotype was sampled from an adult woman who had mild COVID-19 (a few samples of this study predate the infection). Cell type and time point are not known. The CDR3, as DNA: TGCGCCAGCAGCTCGGGACCGCTGGCCGATGAAGCTTTCTTT. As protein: CASSSGPLADEAFF.